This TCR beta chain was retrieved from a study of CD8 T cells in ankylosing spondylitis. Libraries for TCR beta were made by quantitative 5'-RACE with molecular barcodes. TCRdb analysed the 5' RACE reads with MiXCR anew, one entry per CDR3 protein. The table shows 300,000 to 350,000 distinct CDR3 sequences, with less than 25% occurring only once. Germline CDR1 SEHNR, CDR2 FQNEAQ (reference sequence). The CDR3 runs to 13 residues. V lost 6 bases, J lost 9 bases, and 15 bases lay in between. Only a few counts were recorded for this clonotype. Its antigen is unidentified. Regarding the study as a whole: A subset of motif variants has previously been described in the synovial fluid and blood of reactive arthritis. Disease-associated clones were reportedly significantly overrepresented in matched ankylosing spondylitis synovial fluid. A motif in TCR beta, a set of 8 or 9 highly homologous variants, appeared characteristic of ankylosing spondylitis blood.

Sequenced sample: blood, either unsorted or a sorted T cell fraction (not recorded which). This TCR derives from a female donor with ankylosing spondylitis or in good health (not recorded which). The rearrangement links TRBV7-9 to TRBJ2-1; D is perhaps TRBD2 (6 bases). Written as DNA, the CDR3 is TGTGCCAGCAGATTTATCCTGGGGGGTGAGCAGTTCTTC. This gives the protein CASRFILGGEQFF.